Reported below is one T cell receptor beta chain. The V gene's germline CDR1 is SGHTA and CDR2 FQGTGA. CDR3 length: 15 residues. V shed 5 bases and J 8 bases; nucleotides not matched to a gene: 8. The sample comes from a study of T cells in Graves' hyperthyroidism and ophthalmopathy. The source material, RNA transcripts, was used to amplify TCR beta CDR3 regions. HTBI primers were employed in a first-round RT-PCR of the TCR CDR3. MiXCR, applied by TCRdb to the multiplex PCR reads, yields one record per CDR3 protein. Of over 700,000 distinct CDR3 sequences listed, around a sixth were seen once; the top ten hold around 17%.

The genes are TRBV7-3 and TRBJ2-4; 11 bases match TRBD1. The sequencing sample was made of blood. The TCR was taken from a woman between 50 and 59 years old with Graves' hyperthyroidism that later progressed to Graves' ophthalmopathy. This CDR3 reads CASSSPGQGVDIQYF. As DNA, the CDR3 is TGTGCCAGCAGCAGCCCGGGACAGGGGGTCGACATTCAGTACTTC.